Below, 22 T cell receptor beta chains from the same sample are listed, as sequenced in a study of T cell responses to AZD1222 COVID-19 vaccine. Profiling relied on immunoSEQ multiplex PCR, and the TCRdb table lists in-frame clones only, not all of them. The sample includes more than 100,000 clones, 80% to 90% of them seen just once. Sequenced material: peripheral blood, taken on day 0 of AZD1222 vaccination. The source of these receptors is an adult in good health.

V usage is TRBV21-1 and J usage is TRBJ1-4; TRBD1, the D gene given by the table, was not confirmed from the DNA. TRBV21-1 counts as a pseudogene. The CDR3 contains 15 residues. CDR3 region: CASSKRDRGDEKLFF. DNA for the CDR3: TGTGCCAGCAGCAAGCGGGACAGGGGGGATGAAAAACTGTTTTTT.

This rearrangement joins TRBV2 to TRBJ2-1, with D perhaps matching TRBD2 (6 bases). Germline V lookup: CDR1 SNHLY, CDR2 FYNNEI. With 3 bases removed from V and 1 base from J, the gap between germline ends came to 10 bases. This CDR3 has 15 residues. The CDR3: CASSELGGSYNEQFF. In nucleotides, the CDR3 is TGTGCCAGCAGTGAGTTGGGGGGATCCTACAATGAGCAGTTCTTC.

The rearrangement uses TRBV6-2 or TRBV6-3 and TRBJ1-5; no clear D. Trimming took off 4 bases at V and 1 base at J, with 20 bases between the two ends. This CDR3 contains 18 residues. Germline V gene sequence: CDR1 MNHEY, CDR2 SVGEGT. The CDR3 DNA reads TGTGCCAGCAGTTTCGTCTTAACCGGCGGTGGGAGCAATCAGCCCCAGCATTTT. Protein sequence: CASSFVLTGGGSNQPQHF.

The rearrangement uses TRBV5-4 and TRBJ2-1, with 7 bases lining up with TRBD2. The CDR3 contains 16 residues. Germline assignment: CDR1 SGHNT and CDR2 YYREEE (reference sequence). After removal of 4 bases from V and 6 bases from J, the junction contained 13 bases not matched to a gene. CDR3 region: CASSPPRLAGANEQFF. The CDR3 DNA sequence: TGTGCCAGCAGCCCCCCCCGTTTGGCGGGAGCCAATGAGCAGTTCTTC.

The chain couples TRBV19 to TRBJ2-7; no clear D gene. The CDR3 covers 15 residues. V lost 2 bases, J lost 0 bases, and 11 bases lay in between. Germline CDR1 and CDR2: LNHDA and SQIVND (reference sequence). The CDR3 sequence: CASSINAVSSYEQYF. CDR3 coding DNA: TGTGCCAGTAGTATAAATGCAGTAAGCTCCTACGAGCAGTACTTC.

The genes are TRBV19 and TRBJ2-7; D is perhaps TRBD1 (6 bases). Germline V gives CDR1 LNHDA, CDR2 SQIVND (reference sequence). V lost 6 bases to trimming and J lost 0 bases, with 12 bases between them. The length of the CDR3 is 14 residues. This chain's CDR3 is CASRPRDNSYEQYF. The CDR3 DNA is TGTGCCAGTAGACCCCGGGACAACTCCTACGAGCAGTACTTC. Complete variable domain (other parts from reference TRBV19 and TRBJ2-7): DGGITQSPKYLFRKEGQNVTLSCEQNLNHDAMYWYRQDPGQGLRLIYYSQIVNDFQKGDIAEGYSVSREKKESFPLTVTSAQKNPTAFYLCASRPRDNSYEQYFGPGTRLTVT.

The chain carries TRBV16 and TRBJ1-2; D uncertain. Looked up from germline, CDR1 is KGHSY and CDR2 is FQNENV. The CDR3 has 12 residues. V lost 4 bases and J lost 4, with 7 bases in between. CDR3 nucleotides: TGTGCCAGCAGCCCTGCCCTCTATGGCTACACCTTC. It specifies CASSPALYGYTF.

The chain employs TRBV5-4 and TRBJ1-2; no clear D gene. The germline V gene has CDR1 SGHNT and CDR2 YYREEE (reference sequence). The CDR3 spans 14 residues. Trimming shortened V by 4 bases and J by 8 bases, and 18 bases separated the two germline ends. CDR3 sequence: CASSQTDLAWGYTF. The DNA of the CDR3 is TGTGCCAGCAGCCAAACGGACCTGGCATGGGGCTACACCTTC.

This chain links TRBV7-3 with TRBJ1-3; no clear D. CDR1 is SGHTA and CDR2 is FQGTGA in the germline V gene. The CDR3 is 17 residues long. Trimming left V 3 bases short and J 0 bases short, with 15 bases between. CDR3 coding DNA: TGTGCCAGCAGCTTTACTCCGGGGTCCGTCTCTGGAAACACCATATATTTT. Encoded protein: CASSFTPGSVSGNTIYF.

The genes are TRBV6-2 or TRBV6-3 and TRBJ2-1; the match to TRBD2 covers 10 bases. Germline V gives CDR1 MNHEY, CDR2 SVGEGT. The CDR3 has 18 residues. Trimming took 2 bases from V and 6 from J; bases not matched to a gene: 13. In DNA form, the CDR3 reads TGTGCCAGCAGTTACAACGGCATCCTAGCGGGAGTTCCCAATGAGCAGTTCTTC. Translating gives CASSYNGILAGVPNEQFF.

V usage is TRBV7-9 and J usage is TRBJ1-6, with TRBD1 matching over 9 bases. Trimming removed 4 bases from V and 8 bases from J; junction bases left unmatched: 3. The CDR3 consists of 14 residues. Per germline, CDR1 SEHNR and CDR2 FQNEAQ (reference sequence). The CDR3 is CASSSGQGDSPLHF. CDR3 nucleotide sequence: TGTGCCAGCAGCTCGGGACAGGGCGATTCACCCCTCCACTTT.

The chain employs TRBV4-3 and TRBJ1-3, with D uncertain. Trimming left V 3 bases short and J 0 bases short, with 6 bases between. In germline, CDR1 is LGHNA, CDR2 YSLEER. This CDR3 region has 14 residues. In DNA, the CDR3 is TGCGCCAGCAGCCATGGGAGCTCTGGAAACACCATATATTTT. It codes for CASSHGSSGNTIYF.

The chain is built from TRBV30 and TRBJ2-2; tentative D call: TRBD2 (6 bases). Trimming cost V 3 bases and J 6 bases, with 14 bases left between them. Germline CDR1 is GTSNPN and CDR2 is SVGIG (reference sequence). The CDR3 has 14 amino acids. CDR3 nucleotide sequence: TGTGCCTGGAGGGGGACTCCTATGGCCGGGGAGCTGTTTTTT. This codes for CAWRGTPMAGELFF.

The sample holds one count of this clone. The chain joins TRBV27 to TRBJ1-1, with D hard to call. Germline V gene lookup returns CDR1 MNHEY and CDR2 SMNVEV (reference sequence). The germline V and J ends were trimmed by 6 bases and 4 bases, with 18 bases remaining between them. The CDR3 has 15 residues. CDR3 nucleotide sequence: TGTGCCAGCAGCCTGAGTAGAAGGGCTACCACTGAAGCTTTCTTT. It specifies CASSLSRRATTEAFF.

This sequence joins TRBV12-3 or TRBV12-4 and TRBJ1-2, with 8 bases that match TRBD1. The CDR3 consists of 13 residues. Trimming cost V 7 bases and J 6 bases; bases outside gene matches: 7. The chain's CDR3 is CASTPTGEDGYTF. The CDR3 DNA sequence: TGTGCCAGCACACCGACAGGGGAGGATGGCTACACCTTC.

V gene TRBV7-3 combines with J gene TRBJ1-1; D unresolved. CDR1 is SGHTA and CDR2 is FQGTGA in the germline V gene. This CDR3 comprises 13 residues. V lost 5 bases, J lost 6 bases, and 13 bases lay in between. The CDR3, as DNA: TGTGCCAGCAGCGCTATCGGGTCGGCTGAAGCTTTCTTT. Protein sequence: CASSAIGSAEAFF.

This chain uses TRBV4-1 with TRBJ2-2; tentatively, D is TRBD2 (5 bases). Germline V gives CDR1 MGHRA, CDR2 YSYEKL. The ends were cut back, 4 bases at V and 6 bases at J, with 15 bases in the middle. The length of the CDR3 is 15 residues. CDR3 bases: TGCGCCAGCAGCCTTCTTACCCCTAGCTCCGGGGAGCTGTTTTTT. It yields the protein CASSLLTPSSGELFF.

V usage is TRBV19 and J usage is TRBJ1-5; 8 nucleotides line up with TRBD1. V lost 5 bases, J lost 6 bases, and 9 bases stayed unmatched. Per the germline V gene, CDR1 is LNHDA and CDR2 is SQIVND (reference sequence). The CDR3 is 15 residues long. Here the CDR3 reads CASSPQTGEGQPQHF. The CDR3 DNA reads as TGTGCCAGTAGTCCCCAGACAGGGGAGGGTCAGCCCCAGCATTTT.

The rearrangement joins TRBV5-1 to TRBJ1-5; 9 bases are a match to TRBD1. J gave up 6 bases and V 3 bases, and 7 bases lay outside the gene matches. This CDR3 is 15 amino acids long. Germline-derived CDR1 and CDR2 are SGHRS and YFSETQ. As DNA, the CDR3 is TGCGCCAGCAGCTGGACAGGGGAGACGGGTCAGCCCCAGCATTTT. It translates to CASSWTGETGQPQHF.

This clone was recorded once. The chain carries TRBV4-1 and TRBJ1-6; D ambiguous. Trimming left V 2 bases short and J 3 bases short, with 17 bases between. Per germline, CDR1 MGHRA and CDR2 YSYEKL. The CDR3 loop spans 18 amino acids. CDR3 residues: CASSQFVPSPYYNSPLHF. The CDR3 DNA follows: TGCGCCAGCAGCCAATTCGTTCCGTCCCCCTACTATAATTCACCCCTCCACTTT.

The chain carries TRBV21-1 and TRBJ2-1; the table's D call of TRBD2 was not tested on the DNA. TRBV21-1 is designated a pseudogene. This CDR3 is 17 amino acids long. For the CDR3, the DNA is TGTGCCAGCAGCAAAAACGGGTCTAGCGGGGGTGGCAATGAGCAGTTCTTC. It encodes CASSKNGSSGGGNEQFF.

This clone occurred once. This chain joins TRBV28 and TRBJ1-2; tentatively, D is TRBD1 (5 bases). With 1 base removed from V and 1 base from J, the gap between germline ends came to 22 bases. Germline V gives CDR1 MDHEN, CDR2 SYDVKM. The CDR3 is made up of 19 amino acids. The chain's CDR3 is CASSLSIKTRDGYNYGYTF. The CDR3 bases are TGTGCCAGCAGTTTATCGATTAAGACGCGGGACGGATATAACTATGGCTACACCTTC.